This T cell receptor beta chain was identified in a study of cytomegalovirus exposure and HLA in healthy donors. In germline, CDR1 is MNHNS, CDR2 SASEGT. The CDR3 totals 17 residues. V was cut by 4 bases and J by 1 base, with 19 bases left in between. The study's findings and limits: In a later analysis, a missense DCLRE1C variant was linked to TCR beta V- and J-gene trimming.

A note on this clone: Its antigen is currently unknown.

Primers for the PCR totalled 60 Vbeta and 13 Jbeta. Clones were sequenced by immunoSEQ multiplex PCR, and TCRdb holds only the in-frame ones, with some missing. Of 130,000 to 150,000 clones detected, about three quarters appear once; the ten largest clones hold roughly 4%. Material for sequencing was PBMCs. This chain links TRBV6-1 with TRBJ1-1; D remains unclear. This receptor was taken from a man aged 18 to 29 in good health and CMV-seronegative. CDR3 nucleotide sequence: TGTGCCAGCAGTGGAGGTAGGAGGAGGCAGACGAACACTGAAGCTTTCTTT. Its translation is CASSGGRRRQTNTEAFF.